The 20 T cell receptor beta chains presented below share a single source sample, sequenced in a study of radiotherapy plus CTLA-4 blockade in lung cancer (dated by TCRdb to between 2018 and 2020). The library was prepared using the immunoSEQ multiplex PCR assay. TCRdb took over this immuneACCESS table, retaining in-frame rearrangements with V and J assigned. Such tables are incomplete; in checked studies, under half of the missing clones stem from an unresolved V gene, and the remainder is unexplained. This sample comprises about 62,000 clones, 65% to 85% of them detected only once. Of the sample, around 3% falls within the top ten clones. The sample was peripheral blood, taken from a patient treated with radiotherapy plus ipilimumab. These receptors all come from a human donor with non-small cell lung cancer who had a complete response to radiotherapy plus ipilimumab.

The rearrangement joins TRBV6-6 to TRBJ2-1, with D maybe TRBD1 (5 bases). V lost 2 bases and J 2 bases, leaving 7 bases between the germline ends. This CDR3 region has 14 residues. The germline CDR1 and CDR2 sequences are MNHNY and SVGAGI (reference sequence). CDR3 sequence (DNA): TGTGCCAGCAGTTACAGACAGACCTACAATGAGCAGTTCTTC. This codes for CASSYRQTYNEQFF.

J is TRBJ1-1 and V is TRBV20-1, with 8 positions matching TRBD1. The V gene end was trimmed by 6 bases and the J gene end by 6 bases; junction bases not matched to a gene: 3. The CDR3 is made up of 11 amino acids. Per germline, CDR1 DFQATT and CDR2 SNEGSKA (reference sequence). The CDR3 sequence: CSAHRGAEAFF. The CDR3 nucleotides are TGCAGTGCCCACAGGGGGGCTGAAGCTTTCTTT.

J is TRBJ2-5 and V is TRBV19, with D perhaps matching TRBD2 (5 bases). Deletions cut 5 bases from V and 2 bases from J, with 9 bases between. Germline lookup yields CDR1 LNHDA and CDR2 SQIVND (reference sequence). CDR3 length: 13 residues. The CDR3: CASSSRGQETQYF. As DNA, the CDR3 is TGTGCCAGTAGTTCTCGCGGGCAAGAGACCCAGTACTTC. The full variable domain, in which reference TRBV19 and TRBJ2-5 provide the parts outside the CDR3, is DGGITQSPKYLFRKEGQNVTLSCEQNLNHDAMYWYRQDPGQGLRLIYYSQIVNDFQKGDIAEGYSVSREKKESFPLTVTSAQKNPTAFYLCASSSRGQETQYFGPGTRLLVL.

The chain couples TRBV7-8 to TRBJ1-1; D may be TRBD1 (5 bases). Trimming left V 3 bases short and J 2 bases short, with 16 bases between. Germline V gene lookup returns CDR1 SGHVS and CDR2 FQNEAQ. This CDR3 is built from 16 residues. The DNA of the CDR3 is TGTGCCAGCAGCTTTCGGGGGGGGGTAGGAAACACTGAAGCTTTCTTT. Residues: CASSFRGGVGNTEAFF.

CDR3 nucleotide sequence: TGCGCCAGCAGCCAGGAAGTGGGCGACAGATACAATGAGCAGTTCTTC. This gives the protein CASSQEVGDRYNEQFF. This chain uses TRBV5-1 with TRBJ2-1; weak D call: TRBD1 (5 bases). CDR1 is SGHRS and CDR2 is YFSETQ in the germline V gene. The CDR3 is 16 residues long. V was pared by 4 bases and J by 4 bases, with 18 bases between.

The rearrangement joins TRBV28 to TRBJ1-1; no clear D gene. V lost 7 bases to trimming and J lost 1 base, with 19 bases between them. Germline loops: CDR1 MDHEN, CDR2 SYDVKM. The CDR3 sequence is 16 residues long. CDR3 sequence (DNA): TGTGCCAGCATCTCGGGGTCAAGACGGGGGAACACTGAAGCTTTCTTT. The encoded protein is CASISGSRRGNTEAFF.

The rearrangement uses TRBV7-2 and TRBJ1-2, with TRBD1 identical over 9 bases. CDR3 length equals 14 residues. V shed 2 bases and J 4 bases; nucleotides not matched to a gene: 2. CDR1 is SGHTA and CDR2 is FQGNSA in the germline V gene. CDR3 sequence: CASSLLGQGYGYTF. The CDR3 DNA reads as TGTGCCAGCAGCTTATTGGGACAGGGCTATGGCTACACCTTC.

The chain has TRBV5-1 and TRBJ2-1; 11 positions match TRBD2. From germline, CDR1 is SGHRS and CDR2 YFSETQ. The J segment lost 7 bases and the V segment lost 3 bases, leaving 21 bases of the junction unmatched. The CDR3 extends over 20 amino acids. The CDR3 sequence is CASSSDTSGSARSRKNEQFF. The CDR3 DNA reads TGCGCCAGCAGCTCCGACACTAGCGGGAGTGCTCGATCTAGAAAAAATGAGCAGTTCTTC.

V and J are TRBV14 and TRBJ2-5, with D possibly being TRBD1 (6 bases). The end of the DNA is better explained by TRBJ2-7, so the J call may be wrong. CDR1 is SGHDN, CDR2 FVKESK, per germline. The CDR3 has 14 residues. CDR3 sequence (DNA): TGTGCCAGCAGCCGTCAAGGGGGATCCTACGAGCAGTACTTC. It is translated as CASSRQGGSYEQYF.

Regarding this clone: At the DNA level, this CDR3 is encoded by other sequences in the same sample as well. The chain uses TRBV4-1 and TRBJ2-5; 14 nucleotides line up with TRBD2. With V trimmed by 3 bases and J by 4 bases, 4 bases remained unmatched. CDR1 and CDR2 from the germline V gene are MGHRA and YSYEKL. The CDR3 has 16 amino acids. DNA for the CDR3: TGCGCCAGCAGCCAGCTGGGACTAGCGGGAGTAGAGACCCAGTACTTC. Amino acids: CASSQLGLAGVETQYF.

The CDR3 is CASSRMTGTDTEAFF. DNA for the CDR3: TGTGCCAGCAGCCGGATGACAGGGACCGACACTGAAGCTTTCTTT. The chain is built from TRBV5-5 and TRBJ1-1; 7 nucleotides match TRBD1. Germline V gene data show CDR1 as SGHKS and CDR2 as YYEKEE (reference sequence). V trimming: 4 bases; J trimming: 3 bases; junction bases outside the gene matches: 9. The CDR3 consists of 15 residues.

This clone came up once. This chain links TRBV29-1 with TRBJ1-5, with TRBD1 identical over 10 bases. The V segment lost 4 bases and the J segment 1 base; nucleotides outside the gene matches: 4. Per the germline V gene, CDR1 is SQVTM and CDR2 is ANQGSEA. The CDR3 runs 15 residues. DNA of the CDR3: TGCAGCGTTGTGACAGGGGGCTTGAGCAATCAGCCCCAGCATTTT. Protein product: CSVVTGGLSNQPQHF.

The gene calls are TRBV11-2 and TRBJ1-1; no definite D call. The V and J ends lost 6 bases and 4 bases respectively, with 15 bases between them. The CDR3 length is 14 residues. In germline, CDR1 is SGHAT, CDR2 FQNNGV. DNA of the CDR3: TGTGCCAGCAGTCCCCATGGAGGGATCACTGAAGCTTTCTTT. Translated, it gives CASSPHGGITEAFF.

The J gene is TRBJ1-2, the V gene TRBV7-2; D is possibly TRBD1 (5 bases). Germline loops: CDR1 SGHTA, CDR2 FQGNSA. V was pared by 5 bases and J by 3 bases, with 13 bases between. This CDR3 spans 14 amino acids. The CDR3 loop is CASSPSRGDYGYTF. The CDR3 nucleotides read TGTGCCAGCAGCCCAAGCCGGGGGGACTATGGCTACACCTTC.

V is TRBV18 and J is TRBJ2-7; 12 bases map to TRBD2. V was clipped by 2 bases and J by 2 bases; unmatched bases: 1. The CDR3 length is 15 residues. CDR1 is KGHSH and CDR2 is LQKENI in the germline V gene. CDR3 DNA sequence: TGTGCCAGCTCACCAGGACTAGCGGGACCCTACGAGCAGTACTTC. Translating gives CASSPGLAGPYEQYF. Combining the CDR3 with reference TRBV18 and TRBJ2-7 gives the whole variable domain NAGVMQNPRHLVRRRGQEARLRCSPMKGHSHVYWYRQLPEEGLKFMVYLQKENIIDESGMPKERFSAEFPKEGPSILRIQQVVRGDSAAYFCASSPGLAGPYEQYFGPGTRLTVT.

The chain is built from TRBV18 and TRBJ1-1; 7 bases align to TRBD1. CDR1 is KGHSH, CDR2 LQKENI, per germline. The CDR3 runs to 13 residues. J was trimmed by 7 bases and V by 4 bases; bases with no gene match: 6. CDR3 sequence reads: CASSLDRVGEAFF. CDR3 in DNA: TGTGCCAGCTCACTTGACAGGGTGGGTGAAGCTTTCTTT.

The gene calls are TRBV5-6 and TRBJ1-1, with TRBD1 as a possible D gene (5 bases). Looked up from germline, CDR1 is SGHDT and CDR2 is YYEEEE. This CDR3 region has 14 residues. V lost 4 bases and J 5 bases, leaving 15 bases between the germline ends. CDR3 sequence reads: CASSQVQGWTEAFF. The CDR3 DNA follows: TGTGCCAGCAGCCAAGTTCAGGGATGGACTGAAGCTTTCTTT.

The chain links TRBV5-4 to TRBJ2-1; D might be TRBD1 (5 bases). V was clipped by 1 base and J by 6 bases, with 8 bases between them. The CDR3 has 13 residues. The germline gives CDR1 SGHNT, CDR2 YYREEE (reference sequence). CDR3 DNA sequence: TGTGCCAGCAGCTTGCCAAGGGGCAATGAGCAGTTCTTC. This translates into CASSLPRGNEQFF.

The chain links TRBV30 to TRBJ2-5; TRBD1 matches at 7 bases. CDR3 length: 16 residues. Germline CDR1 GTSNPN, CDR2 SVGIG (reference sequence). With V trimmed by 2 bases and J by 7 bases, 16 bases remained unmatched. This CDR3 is CAWSPIRTGTGGTQYF. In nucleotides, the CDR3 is TGTGCCTGGAGTCCCATTAGGACAGGAACTGGAGGGACCCAGTACTTC.

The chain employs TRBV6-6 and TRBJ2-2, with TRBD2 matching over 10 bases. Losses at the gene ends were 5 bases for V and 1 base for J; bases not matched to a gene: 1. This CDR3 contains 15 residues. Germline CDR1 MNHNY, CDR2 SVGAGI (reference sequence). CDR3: CASSRLAGNTGELFF. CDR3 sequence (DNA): TGTGCCAGCAGTCGACTAGCGGGGAACACCGGGGAGCTGTTTTTT.